This TCR beta chain is from a study of OX40 agonist ivuxolimab in advanced cancers. Sequencing used immunoSEQ multiplex PCR; TCRdb keeps in-frame clones, though not all of them. The sample consists of about 84,000 clones, approximately 85% of them appearing once. V lost 6 bases to trimming and J lost 1 base, with 10 bases between them. Germline values: CDR1 MDHEN, CDR2 SYDVKM. The CDR3 spans 13 residues. Whole-study findings and limits: Among some nonresponders, normalized T-cell clonal expansion was also low.

Concerning this clone: Its matching antigen is unknown.

Material: CD4+ or CD8+ T cells sorted from blood, obtained in a trial of the OX40 agonist ivuxolimab. The gene calls are TRBV28 and TRBJ2-7, with D maybe TRBD2 (5 bases). The receptor comes from an adult with an advanced solid tumor such as melanoma, head and neck, liver or kidney cancer. This CDR3 reads CASRLTGSYEQYF. As DNA, the CDR3 is TGTGCCAGCAGATTGACGGGATCCTACGAGCAGTACTTC.